A selection of T cell receptor beta chains follows, all from one sample in a study of blood T cell repertoires in COVID-19. The data were produced by immunoSEQ multiplex PCR, yet TCRdb's version contains in-frame clones alone and is incomplete. Of some 140,000 clones listed, roughly 90% were seen once; the top ten hold about 2.1%. Material for sequencing was peripheral blood. These receptors all come from a man between 65 and 80 years old with active COVID-19. Both conserved end residues are part of each CDR3. The order of the fields is J gene, V gene, clone size, D gene, CDR3 DNA, CDR3 protein. D genes are given only for firm matches. For some rows the clone size is stated as once, few or many, or as a class when expanded; others skip it.

TRBJ1-1	TRBV4-1	-	TRBD1	TGCGCCAGCAGCCCACCGGCCCGGGACAGGGGAGGTAAAGCTTTCTTT	CASSPPARDRGGKAFF
TRBJ2-5	TRBV6-5	-	TRBD1	TGTGCCAGCAGTTTGGACAGGGCGTCGGAGACCCAGTACTTC	CASSLDRASETQYF
TRBJ1-2	TRBV14	-	TRBD1	TGTGCCAGCAGCCTTCGACAGGGTGGTGGCTACACCTTC	CASSLRQGGGYTF
TRBJ2-7	TRBV5-1	-	TRBD2	TGCGCCAGCAGCGCCACTAGCGGGGGGACCTACGAGCAGTACTTC	CASSATSGGTYEQYF
TRBJ1-2	TRBV29-1	-	-	TGCAGCGCTCGGCTGCCCAGGAATGATTATGGCTACACCTTC	CSARLPRNDYGYTF
TRBJ1-3	TRBV9	few	-	TGTGCCAGCAGTCGGGACTACTCTGGAAACACCATATATTTT	CASSRDYSGNTIYF
TRBJ2-2	TRBV28	-	TRBD1	TGTGCCAGCAGCCGGGACAGGGTTACCGGGGAGCTGTTTTTT	CASSRDRVTGELFF
TRBJ2-7	TRBV5-1	-	TRBD1	TGCGCCAGCAACCCCGGGACAGGAGGCGAGCAGTACTTC	CASNPGTGGEQYF
TRBJ2-7	TRBV30	-	TRBD2	TGTGCCTGGAGTGTACAGGGACTAGCGGGTTCCTACGAGCAGTACTTC	CAWSVQGLAGSYEQYF
TRBJ2-7	TRBV5-1	-	-	TGCGCCAGCAGCTTGGCGGGAAGTACCTACGAGCAGTACTTC	CASSLAGSTYEQYF
TRBJ1-5	TRBV30	-	-	TGTGCCTGGAGTGTAGCGGGTGCGTCAGGTCAGCCCCAGCATTTT	CAWSVAGASGQPQHF
TRBJ2-1	TRBV6-5	-	-	TGTGCCAGCAGTCCCCGGACTGATGAGCAGTTCTTC	CASSPRTDEQFF
TRBJ2-3	TRBV9	few	-	TGTGCCAGCAGCGCTAGCACAGATACGCAGTATTTT	CASSASTDTQYF
TRBJ2-7	TRBV5-7	-	-	TGTGCCAGCAGCTTCGCCATAAAGCTTTCCTACGAGCAGTACTTC	CASSFAIKLSYEQYF
TRBJ2-1	TRBV24-1	-	TRBD1	TGTGCCACCAGTCCGGGACAGACCCACAATGAGCAGTTCTTC	CATSPGQTHNEQFF
TRBJ1-6	TRBV7-2	-	TRBD1	TGTGCCAGCAGCGAACCAGGGGGATCACCCCTCCACTTT	CASSEPGGSPLHF
TRBJ2-7	TRBV18	-	TRBD1	TGTGCCAGCTCACCACTCCCGGGACAGGGCGGTAACGAGCAGTACTTC	CASSPLPGQGGNEQYF
TRBJ1-2	TRBV6-5	once	-	TGTGCCAGCAGCCGGACGGGAAACTATGGCTACACCTTC	CASSRTGNYGYTF
TRBJ1-6	TRBV28	-	-	TGTGCCAGCCTCGGACAGTATAATTCACCCCTCCACTTT	CASLGQYNSPLHF
TRBJ2-1	TRBV10-3	few	-	TGTGCCATCAGTGAGAGAGAAGTAACCTACAATGAGCAGTTCTTC	CAISEREVTYNEQFF
TRBJ1-1	TRBV2	-	-	TGTGCCAGCACCCAGCGGGGGCCGGGGACTGAAGCTTTCTTT	CASTQRGPGTEAFF
TRBJ2-3	TRBV29-1	-	TRBD1	TGCAGCGCCGCACAGGGGGCCGGCACAGATACGCAGTATTTT	CSAAQGAGTDTQYF
TRBJ2-6	TRBV11-2	once	-	TGTGCCAGCAGCACAAGGGGATGGTCTACTGGGGCCAACGTCCTGACTTTC	CASSTRGWSTGANVLTF
TRBJ2-7	TRBV27	once	-	TGTGCCAGTGGGGTCAGGGGGGTCGTGGAGCAGTACTTC	CASGVRGVVEQYF